This T cell receptor (beta chain) was documented in a study of beta chain features in type 1 diabetes. V shed 3 bases, J shed 7 bases, and the junction held 5 bases outside the gene matches. Germline-derived CDR1 and CDR2 are LNHDA and SQIVND (reference sequence). The CDR3 loop spans 14 amino acids. The sequenced template was cDNA made from the entire isolated RNA. Using immunoSEQ multiplex PCR, the repertoire was profiled, and TCRdb retains in-frame clones only, with some absent. This table has roughly 340,000 clones, 10% to 15% appearing once. About this clone: Antigen specificity is unknown.

The study, taken as a whole, reports: Shortening that was moderate but significant affected the TCRB CDR3s of Type 1 diabetes patients in all four CD4+ subsets.

The sample consisted of naive CD4+ T cells from blood. The chain combines TRBV19 with TRBJ2-1; 8 bases fit TRBD2. The TCR comes from a woman younger than 30 with type 1 diabetes. CDR3 DNA sequence: TGTGCCAGTAGTATGGGGCGGGGGGCAAATGAGCAGTTCTTC. This encodes CASSMGRGANEQFF.